This T cell receptor (beta chain) was profiled in a study of blood T cell repertoires in COVID-19. Overall study: The analysed material was cDNA or gDNA that came from T cells, B-cell-depleted T cells, or PBMCs.

Some clones are missing from TCRdb's copy, which holds only in-frame ones; the method was immunoSEQ multiplex PCR. Of about 250,000 clones in the sample, about nine tenths are singletons; the top ten hold about 2.5%. The V end was cut by 3 bases, the J end by 5 bases, with 17 bases between. The CDR3 is 15 residues long. The germline gives CDR1 SGDLS, CDR2 YYNGEE. The rearrangement links TRBV9 to TRBJ2-5; D might be TRBD1 (6 bases). This TCR was recovered from a woman aged 25 to 39 with acute COVID-19. Sequenced input: PBMCs or T cells enriched from blood (not recorded which). The CDR3 loop reads CASSARTVLGETQYF. The CDR3 region has the DNA TGTGCCAGCAGCGCCCGGACAGTTCTGGGGGAGACCCAGTACTTC.